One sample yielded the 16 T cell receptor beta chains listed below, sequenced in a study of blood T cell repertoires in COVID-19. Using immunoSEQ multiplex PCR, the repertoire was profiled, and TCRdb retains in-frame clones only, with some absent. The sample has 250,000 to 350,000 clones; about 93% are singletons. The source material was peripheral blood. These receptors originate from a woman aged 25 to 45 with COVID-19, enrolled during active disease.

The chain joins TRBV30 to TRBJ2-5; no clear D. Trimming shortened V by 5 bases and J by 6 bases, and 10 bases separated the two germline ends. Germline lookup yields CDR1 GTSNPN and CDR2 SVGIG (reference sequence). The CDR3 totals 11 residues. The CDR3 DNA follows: TGTGCCTGGGGGTCCTTCCAGACCCAGTACTTC. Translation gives CAWGSFQTQYF.

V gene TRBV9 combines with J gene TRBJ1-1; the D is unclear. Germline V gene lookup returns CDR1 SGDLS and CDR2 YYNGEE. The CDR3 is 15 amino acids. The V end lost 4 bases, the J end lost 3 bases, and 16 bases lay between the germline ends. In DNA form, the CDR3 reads TGTGCCAGCAGCACAGAAGTAGGCACACACACTGAAGCTTTCTTT. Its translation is CASSTEVGTHTEAFF.

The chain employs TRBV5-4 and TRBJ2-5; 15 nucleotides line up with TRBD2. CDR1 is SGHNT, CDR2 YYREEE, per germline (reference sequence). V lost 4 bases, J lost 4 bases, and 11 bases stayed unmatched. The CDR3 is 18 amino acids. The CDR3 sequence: CASSLPGLAGGGGETQYF. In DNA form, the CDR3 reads TGTGCCAGCAGCCTACCGGGACTAGCGGGAGGAGGTGGAGAGACCCAGTACTTC.

CDR3 nucleotides: TGTGCCAGTACCCTAGGGTGGGAGGGGGATGAGCAGTTCTTC. Translation: CASTLGWEGDEQFF. This rearrangement joins TRBV19 to TRBJ2-1, with TRBD2 as a possible D gene (7 bases). The ends were cut back, 7 bases at V and 8 bases at J, with 18 bases in the middle. Per the germline V gene, CDR1 is LNHDA and CDR2 is SQIVND (reference sequence). The CDR3 extends over 14 amino acids. The full variable domain, with the rest looked up from reference TRBV19 and TRBJ2-1, is DGGITQSPKYLFRKEGQNVTLSCEQNLNHDAMYWYRQDPGQGLRLIYYSQIVNDFQKGDIAEGYSVSREKKESFPLTVTSAQKNPTAFYLCASTLGWEGDEQFFGPGTRLTVL.

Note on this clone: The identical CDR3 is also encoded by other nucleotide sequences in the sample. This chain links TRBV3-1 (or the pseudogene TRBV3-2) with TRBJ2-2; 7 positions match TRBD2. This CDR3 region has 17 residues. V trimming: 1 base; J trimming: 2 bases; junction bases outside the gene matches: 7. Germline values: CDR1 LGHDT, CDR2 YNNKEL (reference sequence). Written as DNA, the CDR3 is TGTGCCAGCAGCCAAGTGGCTAGCGGAGAAAACACCGGGGAGCTGTTTTTT. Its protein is CASSQVASGENTGELFF.

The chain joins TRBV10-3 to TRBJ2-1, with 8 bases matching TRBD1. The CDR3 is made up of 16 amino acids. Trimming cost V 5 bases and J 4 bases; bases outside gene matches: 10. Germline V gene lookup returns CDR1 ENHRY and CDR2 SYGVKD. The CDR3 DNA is TGTGCCATCAGTTTAACGGACAGGGCTTCTTACAATGAGCAGTTCTTC. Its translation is CAISLTDRASYNEQFF.

CDR3 residues: CASSPRTSGYNEQFF. The CDR3 bases are TGTGCCAGCAGCCCCCGGACTAGCGGGTACAATGAGCAGTTCTTC. The V and J genes are TRBV7-2 and TRBJ2-1; 11 bases align to TRBD2. The V segment lost 5 bases and the J segment 4 bases; nucleotides outside the gene matches: 4. This CDR3 has 15 residues. CDR1 is SGHTA, CDR2 FQGNSA, per germline.

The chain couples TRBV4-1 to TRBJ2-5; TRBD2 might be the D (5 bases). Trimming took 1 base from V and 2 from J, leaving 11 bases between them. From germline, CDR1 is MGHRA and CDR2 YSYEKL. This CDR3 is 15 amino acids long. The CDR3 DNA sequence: TGCGCCAGCAGCCAAGGGGGTCCGGGGCAAGAGACCCAGTACTTC. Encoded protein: CASSQGGPGQETQYF.

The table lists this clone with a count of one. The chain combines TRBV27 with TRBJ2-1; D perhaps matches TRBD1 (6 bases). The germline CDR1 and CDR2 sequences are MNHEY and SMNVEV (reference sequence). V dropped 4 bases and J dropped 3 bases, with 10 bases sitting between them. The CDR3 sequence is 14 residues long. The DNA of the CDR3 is TGTGCCAGCAGTTGGGGGCTTAACTACAATGAGCAGTTCTTC. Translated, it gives CASSWGLNYNEQFF.

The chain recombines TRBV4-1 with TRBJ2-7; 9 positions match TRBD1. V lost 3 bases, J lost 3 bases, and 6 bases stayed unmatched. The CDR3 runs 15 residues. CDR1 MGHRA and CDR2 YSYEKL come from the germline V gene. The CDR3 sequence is CASSHLPGQGYEQYF. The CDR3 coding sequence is TGCGCCAGCAGCCACCTACCGGGACAGGGCTACGAGCAGTACTTC.

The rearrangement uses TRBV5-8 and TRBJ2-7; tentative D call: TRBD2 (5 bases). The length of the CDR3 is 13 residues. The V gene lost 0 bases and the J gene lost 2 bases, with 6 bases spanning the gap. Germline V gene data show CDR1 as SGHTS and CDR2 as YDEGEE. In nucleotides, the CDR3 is TGTGCCAGCAGCTTGGACGGGGCCTACGAGCAGTACTTC. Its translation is CASSLDGAYEQYF.

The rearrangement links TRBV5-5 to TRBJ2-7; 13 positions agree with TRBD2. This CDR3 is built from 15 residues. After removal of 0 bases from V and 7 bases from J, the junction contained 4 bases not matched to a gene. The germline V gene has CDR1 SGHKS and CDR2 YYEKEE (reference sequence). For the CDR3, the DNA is TGTGCCAGCAGCTTGGGGGGACTAGCGGGACCTGAGCAGTACTTC. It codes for CASSLGGLAGPEQYF.

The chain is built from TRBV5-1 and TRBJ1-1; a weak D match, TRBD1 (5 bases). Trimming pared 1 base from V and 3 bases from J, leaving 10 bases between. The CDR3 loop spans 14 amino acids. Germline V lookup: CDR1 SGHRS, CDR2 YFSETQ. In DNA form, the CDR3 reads TGCGCCAGCAGCTTGCGCCGGGGGTACACTGAAGCTTTCTTT. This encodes CASSLRRGYTEAFF.

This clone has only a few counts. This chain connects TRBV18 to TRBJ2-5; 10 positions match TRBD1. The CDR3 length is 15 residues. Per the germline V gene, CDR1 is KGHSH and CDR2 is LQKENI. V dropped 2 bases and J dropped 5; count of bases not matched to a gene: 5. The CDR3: CASSPVTGGMETQYF. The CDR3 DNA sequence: TGTGCCAGCTCACCAGTGACAGGGGGCATGGAGACCCAGTACTTC.

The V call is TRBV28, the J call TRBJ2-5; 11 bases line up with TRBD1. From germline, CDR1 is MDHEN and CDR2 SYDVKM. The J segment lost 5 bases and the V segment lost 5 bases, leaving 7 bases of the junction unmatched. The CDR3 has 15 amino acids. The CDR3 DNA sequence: TGTGCCAGCAGTCCTTGGACAGGGGGCGGGGAGACCCAGTACTTC. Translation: CASSPWTGGGETQYF.

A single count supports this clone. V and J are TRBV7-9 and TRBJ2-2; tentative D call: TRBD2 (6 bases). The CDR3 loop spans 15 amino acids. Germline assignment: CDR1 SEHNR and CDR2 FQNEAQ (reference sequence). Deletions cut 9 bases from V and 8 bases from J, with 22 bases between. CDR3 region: CASLSEGKTEGELFF. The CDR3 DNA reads TGTGCCAGTCTTTCGGAGGGAAAGACCGAGGGGGAGCTGTTTTTT.